The entry that follows covers one T cell receptor (beta chain) sequence. Authors' analysis steps: Nucleated cell number was recorded as an estimate derived from reference gene primer amplification. Sequenced by immunoSEQ multiplex PCR; TCRdb stores in-frame clones only, minus some. V and J calls and clone size are as listed in that table; D and trimming were resolved from the DNA. The data show some 210,000 clones, 70% to 90% seen once. The length of the CDR3 is 14 residues. The V and J ends lost 1 base and 5 bases respectively, with 11 bases between them. Germline V gene sequence: CDR1 MNHEY, CDR2 SMNVEV (reference sequence). This sample is drawn from a study of blood T cell repertoires in COVID-19. Study details: Material from acute and convalescent COVID-19 was sourced from the United States, Italy and Spain.

Participant ages covered roughly 18 to 90 years across approximately 25 US areas. Clinical histories supplied by participants themselves formed the basis of cohort assignment. This TCR derives from a man under 40 with acute COVID-19. The sample was PBMCs or T cells enriched from blood (not recorded which). The rearrangement uses TRBV27 and TRBJ2-5; no definite D call. CDR3 residues: CASSLFPKRETQYF. The CDR3 DNA follows: TGTGCCAGCAGTTTATTTCCTAAGAGGGAGACCCAGTACTTC.